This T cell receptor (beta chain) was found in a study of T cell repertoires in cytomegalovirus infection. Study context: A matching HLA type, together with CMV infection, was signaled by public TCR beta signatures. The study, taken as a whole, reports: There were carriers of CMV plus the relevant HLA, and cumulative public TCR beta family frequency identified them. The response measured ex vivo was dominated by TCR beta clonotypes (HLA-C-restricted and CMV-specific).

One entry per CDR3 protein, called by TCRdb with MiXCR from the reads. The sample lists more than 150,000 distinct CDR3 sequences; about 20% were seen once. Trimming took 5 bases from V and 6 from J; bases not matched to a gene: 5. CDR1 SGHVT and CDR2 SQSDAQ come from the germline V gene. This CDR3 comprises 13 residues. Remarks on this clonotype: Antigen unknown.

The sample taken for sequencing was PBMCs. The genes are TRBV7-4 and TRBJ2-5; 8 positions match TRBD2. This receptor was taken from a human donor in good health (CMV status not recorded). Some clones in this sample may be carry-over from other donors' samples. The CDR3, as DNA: TGTGCCAGCAGCCCGGGAGGGCCCCAGACCCAGTACTTC. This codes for CASSPGGPQTQYF.